A single TCR beta chain is shown here with its context. These data come from a study of tumor-infiltrating lymphocytes in localized non-small cell lung cancer. Some clones are missing from TCRdb's copy, which holds only in-frame ones; the method was immunoSEQ multiplex PCR. In the table there are about 8,400 clones, over 75% of which are singletons. Trimming removed 0 bases at V and 6 bases at J, with 6 bases between. Germline loops: CDR1 SGHDN, CDR2 FVKESK. CDR3 size: 13 residues. The receptor was derived from a human donor with non-small cell lung cancer. V usage is TRBV14 and J usage is TRBJ2-1; D call uncertain. Sequencing was done on a sample of lung tumor tissue. The CDR3 region has the DNA TGTGCCAGCAGCCAAGATAATAGCAATGAGCAGTTCTTC. Its translation is CASSQDNSNEQFF.